This TCR beta chain stems from a study of identical twins. V dropped 4 bases and J dropped 8 bases, with 20 bases sitting between them. Per germline, CDR1 SGHVS and CDR2 FNYEAQ. This CDR3 has 16 amino acids. Via MiXCR, TCRdb re-called the 5' RACE reads, giving one row per CDR3 protein. The table includes around 960,000 distinct CDR3 sequences, 9% to 15% detected once. This sample was also put to use in a study of yellow fever vaccine responses in identical twins.

The origin of this receptor is a woman aged 18 to 35 in good health. The sample consisted of PBMCs. V gene TRBV7-6 combines with J gene TRBJ2-2; D gene uncertain. The CDR3, as DNA: TGTGCCAGCAGCTATAGCAGTGCAGCGTCCTTAGGGGAGCTGTTTTTT. Its protein product is CASSYSSAASLGELFF. The complete variable domain, with remaining parts taken from reference TRBV7-6 and TRBJ2-2, reads GAGVSQSPRYKVTKRGQDVALRCDPISGHVSLYWYRQALGQGPEFLTYFNYEAQQDKSGLPNDRFSAERPEGSISTLTIQRTEQRDSAMYRCASSYSSAASLGELFFGEGSRLTVL.